There are a few counts of the clone carrying this T cell receptor (beta chain). The antigen is not known. This record comes from a study of a mutant IDH1 vaccine in newly diagnosed glioma. The time point denotes: week 35, safety follow-up. Doses of 300 ug of mutant IDH1 20-mer peptide were given with topical imiquimod. Clones were sequenced by immunoSEQ multiplex PCR, and TCRdb holds only the in-frame ones, with some missing. The table records 35,000 to 45,000 clones, 65% to 90% of them present only once. The CDR3 extends over 14 amino acids. V gave up 3 bases and J gave up 4 bases, with 15 bases separating them. CDR1 is SQVTM and CDR2 is ANQGSEA in the germline V gene.

The sequence derives from a woman aged 50 to 60 with glioma. The sequencing here drew on PBMCs, taken from a glioma patient whose treatment included an IDH1 peptide vaccine. V gene TRBV29-1 combines with J gene TRBJ1-1; tentative D call: TRBD1 (6 bases). The CDR3 is CSVEGHRRGTEAFF. The CDR3 DNA follows: TGCAGCGTTGAGGGACACAGGAGAGGCACTGAAGCTTTCTTT.